The source of this TCR beta chain is a study of T-cell reconstitution after alpha-beta-depleted transplantation in children. General study results and limits: Reportedly, alpha-beta T cells present about two months post-transplant originated from several hundred expanded clones of graft origin. Surviving thymic progenitors and recipient T cells were the source of high TCRbeta diversity at day 60 in some patients. It was newly produced T cells that mostly accounted for T-cell counts and diversity one year after transplant.

The TCRbeta library incorporated unique molecular identifiers. TCRdb recomputed calls from the PCR reads with MiXCR, one row per CDR3 protein. The sample contains hundreds of thousands of distinct CDR3 sequences, roughly 14% of which appear only once. This clonotype was counted ten times or more. The antigen is undetermined. The clonotype comes from a girl aged 2 to 10 with congenital amegakaryocytic thrombocytopenia, due to receive a stem cell transplant. The source was PBMCs, collected before TCRalphabeta/CD19-depleted stem cell transplant.

The CDR3 protein is CASRPRVRAEAFF. CDR3 sequence (DNA): TGTGCCAGCAGACCGAGGGTTCGCGCTGAAGCTTTCTTT. This sequence joins TRBV7-2 and TRBJ1-1, with D unresolved. Germline-derived CDR1 and CDR2 are SGHTA and FQGNSA. V lost 6 bases and J 6 bases, leaving 14 bases between the germline ends. The CDR3 runs 13 residues.